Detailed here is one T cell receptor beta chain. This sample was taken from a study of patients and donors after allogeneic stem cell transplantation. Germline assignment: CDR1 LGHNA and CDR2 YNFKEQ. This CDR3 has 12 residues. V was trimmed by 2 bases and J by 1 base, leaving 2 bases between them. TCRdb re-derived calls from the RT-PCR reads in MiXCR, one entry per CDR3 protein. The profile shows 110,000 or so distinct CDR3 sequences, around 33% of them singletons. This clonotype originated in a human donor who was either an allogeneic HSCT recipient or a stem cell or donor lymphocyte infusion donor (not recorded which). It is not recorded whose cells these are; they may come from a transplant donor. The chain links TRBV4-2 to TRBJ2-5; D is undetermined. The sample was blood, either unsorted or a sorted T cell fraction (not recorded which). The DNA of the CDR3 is TGTGCCAGCAGCCAACTCCAAGAGACCCAGTACTTC. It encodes CASSQLQETQYF.